This T cell receptor (beta chain) is drawn from a study of blood T cell repertoires in COVID-19. Study background: COVID-19 samples from acute and convalescent phases originated in the United States, Italy and Spain.

Germline loops: CDR1 SNHLY, CDR2 FYNNEI. The ends lost 6 bases at V and 2 bases at J; junction bases unmatched: 1. This CDR3 is 13 amino acids long. This clone was detected once. Assay used: immunoSEQ multiplex PCR; TCRdb lists only in-frame clones, some missing. This sample has 150,000 or so clones, with approximately 90% found just once. This clonotype was obtained from a man younger than 35 with acute or convalescent COVID-19. The sample was peripheral blood. V usage is TRBV2 and J usage is TRBJ2-5; TRBD1 aligns across 9 bases. Here the CDR3 reads CASRDRGQETQYF. The CDR3 nucleotides are TGTGCCAGCAGGGACAGGGGACAAGAGACCCAGTACTTC.